This T cell receptor (beta chain) was identified during a study of cytomegalovirus exposure and HLA in healthy donors. Study conclusions and caveats: Cytomegalovirus status was reportedly diagnosed by the classifier with high specificity and sensitivity. In a later analysis, HLA-associated TCR beta chains were more clonally expanded than equally common others.

Use of 60 Vbeta and 13 Jbeta primers characterized the PCR. Generated by immunoSEQ multiplex PCR, the TCRdb table keeps only in-frame clones and is missing some. Of around 150,000 clones in the sample, around four fifths were seen once. Of note for this clone: Its specificity is not known.

V lost 5 bases and J lost 8; bases outside the gene matches: 15. The V gene's germline CDR1 is SGHVS and CDR2 FNYEAQ. This CDR3 is 16 amino acids long. Sequencing was performed on PBMCs. The clonotype comes from a man aged 18 to 29 in good health and CMV-seropositive. This sequence joins TRBV7-6 and TRBJ2-1; TRBD2 matches 7 bases. CDR3 DNA sequence: TGTGCCAGCAGCCCCCATCCCTCCCGGGAGGTGGATGAGCAGTTCTTC. Translating gives CASSPHPSREVDEQFF. Drawing the rest from reference TRBV7-6 and TRBJ2-1, the complete variable domain is GAGVSQSPRYKVTKRGQDVALRCDPISGHVSLYWYRQALGQGPEFLTYFNYEAQQDKSGLPNDRFSAERPEGSISTLTIQRTEQRDSAMYRCASSPHPSREVDEQFFGPGTRLTVL.